This T cell receptor (beta chain) was sequenced during a study of blood T cell repertoires in COVID-19. As for the study in general: The samples span acute and convalescent COVID-19 from the United States, Italy and Spain. The cDNA or gDNA used as material had been derived from T cells, B-cell-depleted T cells, or PBMCs.

In the source study's methods: Reference gene primers were amplified, and this amplification served to estimate nucleated cell counts. Using immunoSEQ multiplex PCR, the repertoire was profiled, and TCRdb retains in-frame clones only, with some absent. The DNA was the basis for D and trimming; V, J and clone size are from that table. The sample contains approximately 210,000 clones, about 91% of which appear only once. Germline-derived CDR1 and CDR2 are MDHEN and SYDVKM. Deletions cut 1 base from V and 7 bases from J, with 14 bases between. CDR3 length equals 16 residues. This chain links TRBV28 with TRBJ1-6; the D is unclear. The TCR originated in a man aged 30 to 39 with acute or convalescent COVID-19. Sequencing input: peripheral blood. CDR3 loop: CASSLFAGVGNSPLHF. DNA of the CDR3: TGTGCCAGCAGTTTATTTGCGGGCGTCGGGAATTCACCCCTCCACTTT.